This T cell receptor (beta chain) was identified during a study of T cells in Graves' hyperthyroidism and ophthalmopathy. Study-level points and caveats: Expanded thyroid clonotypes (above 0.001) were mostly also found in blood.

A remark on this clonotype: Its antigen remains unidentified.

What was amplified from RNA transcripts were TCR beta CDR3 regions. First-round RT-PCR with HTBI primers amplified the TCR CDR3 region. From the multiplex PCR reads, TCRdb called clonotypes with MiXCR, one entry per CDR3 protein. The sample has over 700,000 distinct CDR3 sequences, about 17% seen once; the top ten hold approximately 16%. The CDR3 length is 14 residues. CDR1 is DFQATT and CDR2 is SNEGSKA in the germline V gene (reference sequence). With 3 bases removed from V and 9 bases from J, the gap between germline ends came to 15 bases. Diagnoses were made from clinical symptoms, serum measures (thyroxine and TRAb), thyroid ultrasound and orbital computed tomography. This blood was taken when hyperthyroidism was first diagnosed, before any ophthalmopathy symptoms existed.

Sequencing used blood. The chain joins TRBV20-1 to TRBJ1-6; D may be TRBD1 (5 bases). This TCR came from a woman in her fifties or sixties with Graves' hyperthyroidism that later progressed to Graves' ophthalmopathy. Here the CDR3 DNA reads TGCAGTGCTAGCTCTCCGCTCGGGACTTCACCCCTCCACTTT. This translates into CSASSPLGTSPLHF.